This TCR beta chain was documented in a study of cytomegalovirus exposure and HLA in healthy donors. This CDR3 comprises 13 residues. Trimming cost V 6 bases and J 8 bases; bases outside gene matches: 7. The germline gives CDR1 MDHEN, CDR2 SYDVKM. The primer mix had 60 Vbeta and 13 Jbeta primers. Measured with immunoSEQ multiplex PCR; TCRdb has only the in-frame clones, and not every one. The sample holds approximately 170,000 clones, 75% to 85% seen once. This TCR was sampled from a woman aged 50 to 60 in good health and CMV-seronegative. The source material was PBMCs. The chain has TRBV28 and TRBJ1-2; TRBD1 matches at 9 bases. The CDR3 DNA reads TGTGCCAGCAGCCGGGACAGGGAGTTGGGCTACACCTTC. It codes for CASSRDRELGYTF.